Listed below are T cell receptor beta chains from one sample, sequenced in a study of OX40 agonist ivuxolimab in advanced cancers. TCRdb's copy holds only in-frame clones and misses some; the assay was immunoSEQ multiplex PCR. The data contain about 91,000 clones, roughly 80% of them seen just once; the ten biggest clones take up 1.1%. The specimen was CD4+ or CD8+ T cells sorted from blood, collected in a trial of the OX40 agonist ivuxolimab. These receptors originate from an adult with an advanced solid tumor such as melanoma, head and neck, liver or kidney cancer. The CDR3 runs from the conserved cysteine through the conserved F or W.

V	J	CDR3
TRBV5-1	TRBJ2-2	CASSLPWSTGELFF
TRBV18	TRBJ2-1	CASSGIEVALGYNEQFF
TRBV9	TRBJ2-1	CASSVAVGSYNEQFF
TRBV6-5	TRBJ2-7	CASSLTQGHEQYF
TRBV15	TRBJ2-3	CATSRWGTSGEQPSTDTQYF
TRBV5-4	TRBJ2-3	CASSPPTSGGADTQYF
TRBV10-3	TRBJ1-6	CAISARTDDSPLHF
TRBV6-5	TRBJ2-7	CASSYNFRTDYEQYF
TRBV19	TRBJ2-5	CASSPRHSETQYF
TRBV27	TRBJ1-4	CASSLRVPGQGSTNEKLFF
TRBV7-2	TRBJ1-2	CASSLMSGSSFSYGYTF
TRBV28	TRBJ1-5	CASSLEDQPQHF
TRBV19	TRBJ1-6	CASSARTGGNSPLHF
TRBV10-3	TRBJ2-7	CAISDSPGGPYEQYF
TRBV7-9	TRBJ1-2	CASSLARAGEGYGYTF
TRBV5-4	TRBJ1-2	CASSLDRQGHYGYTF
TRBV7-9	TRBJ2-7	CASSLGSAGGFDEQYF
TRBV7-2	TRBJ2-5	CASSLVDRKGSETQYF
TRBV28	TRBJ2-1	CASSFADRRSYNEQFF
TRBV7-2	TRBJ2-1	CASSQGPGNNEQFF
TRBV11-2	TRBJ1-1	CASSLLPDTEAFF
TRBV5-4	TRBJ2-1	CASSLASGGFSSYNEQFF
TRBV4-1	TRBJ2-3	CASSQASASDRGWADTQYF
TRBV6-1	TRBJ1-5	CASSWSGEPQHF
TRBV28	TRBJ1-4	CASSVTVEKLFF
TRBV2	TRBJ1-2	CASRLDYGYTF
TRBV13	TRBJ2-2	CASSLSPGELFF
TRBV4-1	TRBJ2-2	CASSRSRQGNTGELFF
TRBV27	TRBJ2-1	CASSRLGGLLDNEQFF
TRBV6-1	TRBJ2-1	CASASSGGANEQFF
TRBV19	TRBJ2-7	CASSTRGTYEQYF
TRBV11-3	TRBJ2-2	CASSLDSAGELFF
TRBV18	TRBJ2-7	CASSPPGTGSYEQYF
TRBV6-1	TRBJ2-1	CASSSLAGSEQFF
TRBV5-4	TRBJ1-1	CASSPGTAKLKNTEAFF
TRBV5-4	TRBJ1-2	CASSLASYGYTF